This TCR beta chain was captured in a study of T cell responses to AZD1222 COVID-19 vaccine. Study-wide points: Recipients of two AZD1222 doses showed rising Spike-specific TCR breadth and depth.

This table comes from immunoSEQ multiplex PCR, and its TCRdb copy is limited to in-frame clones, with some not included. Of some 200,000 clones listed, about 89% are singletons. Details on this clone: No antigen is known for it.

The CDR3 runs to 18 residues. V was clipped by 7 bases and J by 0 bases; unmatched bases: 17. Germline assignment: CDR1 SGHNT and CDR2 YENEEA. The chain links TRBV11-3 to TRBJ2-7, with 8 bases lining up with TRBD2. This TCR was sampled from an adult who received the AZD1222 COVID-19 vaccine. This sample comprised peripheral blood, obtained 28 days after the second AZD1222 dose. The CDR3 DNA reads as TGTGCCAGCACATACGGGGGGGTGGAAAAGCCATACTCCTACGAGCAGTACTTC. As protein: CASTYGGVEKPYSYEQYF.